Described below is a single T cell receptor (beta chain) sequence and its context. The antigen remains unidentified. Germline V gene data show CDR1 as SGDLS and CDR2 as YYNGEE. The ends were cut back, 4 bases at V and 0 bases at J, with 8 bases in the middle. The CDR3 has 14 amino acids. These data belong to a study of a mutant IDH1 vaccine in newly diagnosed glioma. Background on the study: Former treatment meant radiotherapy, temozolomide, or both; the majority had gotten both.

The data were produced by immunoSEQ multiplex PCR, yet TCRdb's version contains in-frame clones alone and is incomplete. The sample includes 110,000 or so clones, roughly 90% of them seen just once. Time point reported: week 11, during vaccination. The content of each vaccine dose was 300 ug of mutant IDH1 20-mer peptide, and topical imiquimod accompanied it. This specimen consisted of PBMCs, obtained from a glioma patient whose treatment included an IDH1 peptide vaccine. This TCR came from a woman aged 45-65 years with glioma. The chain has TRBV9 and TRBJ2-1; D uncertain. The CDR3, as DNA: TGTGCCAGCAGCCCGGCAGGCTCCTACAATGAGCAGTTCTTC. Amino acids: CASSPAGSYNEQFF.